Following are 18 T cell receptor beta chains from one sample sequenced in a study of blood T cell repertoires in COVID-19. Sequenced by immunoSEQ multiplex PCR; TCRdb stores in-frame clones only, minus some. Of approximately 120,000 clones listed, approximately 86% are singletons. Sequences were obtained from peripheral blood. The receptors were sampled from a woman between 45 and 65 years old who had recovered from COVID-19.

The chain combines TRBV7-2 with TRBJ2-1, with 7 nucleotides matching TRBD1. This CDR3 region has 14 residues. In germline, CDR1 is SGHTA, CDR2 FQGNSA. The V segment lost 5 bases and the J segment 9 bases; nucleotides outside the gene matches: 10. CDR3 DNA sequence: TGTGCCAGCAGCATCCAACAGGGGCAGAGTGAGCAGTTCTTC. Translating it yields CASSIQQGQSEQFF.

The rearrangement links TRBV6-5 to TRBJ1-2; possibly TRBD1 for D (6 bases). This CDR3 comprises 12 residues. Germline loops: CDR1 MNHEY, CDR2 SVGAGI. V was pared by 9 bases and J by 3 bases, with 11 bases between. This CDR3 reads CASGGRDYGYTF. In nucleotides, the CDR3 is TGTGCCAGTGGGGGCCGTGACTATGGCTACACCTTC.

This clone was seen a few times. The CDR3 nucleotides read TGTGCCAGCAGCTCGCCGACAGGGGTGAGGGGCTACACCTTC. Translation gives CASSSPTGVRGYTF. This rearrangement joins TRBV7-2 to TRBJ1-2; 8 bases map to TRBD1. The CDR3 sequence is 14 residues long. Germline V lookup: CDR1 SGHTA, CDR2 FQGNSA. V lost 4 bases and J lost 8; bases outside the gene matches: 9.

The J gene is TRBJ1-6, the V gene TRBV28; 10 nucleotides agree with TRBD1. CDR1 and CDR2 (germline): MDHEN, SYDVKM. Trimming at V came to 1 base and at J to 14 bases, leaving 8 bases not matched to a gene. The length of the CDR3 is 15 residues. The CDR3 sequence is CASSLLGQGSNALHF. In DNA, the CDR3 is TGTGCCAGCAGTTTATTGGGACAGGGGTCGAACGCCCTCCACTTT.

This rearrangement joins TRBV7-3 to TRBJ1-1; D is perhaps TRBD1 (5 bases). CDR1 SGHTA and CDR2 FQGTGA come from the germline V gene. This CDR3 comprises 14 residues. V shed 0 bases and J shed 1 base, with 6 bases lying between them. As DNA, the CDR3 is TGTGCCAGCAGCTTAACGGGGCCGAACACTGAAGCTTTCTTT. It encodes CASSLTGPNTEAFF.

The rearrangement links TRBV2 to TRBJ2-5; no firm D call. V was clipped by 5 bases and J by 5 bases, with 15 bases between them. This CDR3 is built from 14 residues. Germline values: CDR1 SNHLY, CDR2 FYNNEI. DNA of the CDR3: TGTGCCAGCAGTCCAACCCTAGTAGACGAGACCCAGTACTTC. Translating gives CASSPTLVDETQYF.

The CDR3 bases are TGTGCCAGCAGTTTAAACACTAACTATGGCTACACCTTC. Its protein product is CASSLNTNYGYTF. V gene TRBV12-3 or TRBV12-4 combines with J gene TRBJ1-2; no clear D gene. The V end lost 2 bases, the J end lost 0 bases, and 4 bases lay between the germline ends. The CDR3 sequence is 13 residues long.

This clone was observed a few times. The chain recombines TRBV19 with TRBJ1-6, with TRBD1 matching over 8 bases. The trim removed 9 bases at V and 9 bases at J, leaving 13 bases unmatched. This CDR3 comprises 15 residues. Germline loops: CDR1 LNHDA, CDR2 SQIVND (reference sequence). The CDR3 loop reads CASNDRGKGSSPLHF. Here the CDR3 DNA reads TGTGCCAGCAATGACAGGGGAAAGGGTAGTTCACCCCTCCACTTT.

The rearrangement uses TRBV27 and TRBJ1-4; 10 bases are shared with TRBD1. CDR3 size: 14 residues. The V segment lost 10 bases and the J segment 5 bases; nucleotides outside the gene matches: 7. From germline, CDR1 is MNHEY and CDR2 SMNVEV (reference sequence). CDR3 coding DNA: TGTGCCACCGCCCTGGACAGGGGGAATGAAAAACTGTTTTTT. Encoded protein: CATALDRGNEKLFF. Supplemented by reference TRBV27 and TRBJ1-4, the full variable domain reads EAQVTQNPRYLITVTGKKLTVTCSQNMNHEYMSWYRQDPGLGLRQIYYSMNVEVTDKGDVPEGYKVSRKEKRNFPLILESPSPNQTSLYFCATALDRGNEKLFFGSGTQLSVL.

This chain uses TRBV14 with TRBJ2-2, with 8 bases matching TRBD1. Per the germline V gene, CDR1 is SGHDN and CDR2 is FVKESK. The ends lost 0 bases at V and 5 bases at J; junction bases unmatched: 8. This CDR3 region has 17 residues. CDR3 DNA sequence: TGTGCCAGCAGCCAAGAACAGGGGGTGCCGTATACCGGGGAGCTGTTTTTT. This sequence encodes CASSQEQGVPYTGELFF.

This clone was counted only a few times. The chain combines TRBV5-1 with TRBJ2-3; 8 bases line up with TRBD2. Germline CDR1 and CDR2: SGHRS and YFSETQ. The junction had 12 bases not matched to a gene; V was cut back by 3 bases and J by 3 bases. The CDR3 has 17 amino acids. This chain's CDR3 is CASSYYPGGAGTDTQYF. DNA for the CDR3: TGCGCCAGCAGCTACTACCCCGGGGGGGCCGGTACAGATACGCAGTATTTT.

There are a few counts of this clone. J is TRBJ2-3 and V is TRBV1; the D call of TRBD2 is as the table states it, not checked on the DNA. TRBV1 is tagged as a pseudogene. The CDR3 runs to 12 residues. Written as DNA, the CDR3 is TGCACCAGCAACGGGAGTGGAGATACGCAGTATTTT. Its translation: CTSNGSGDTQYF.

This sequence joins TRBV6-5 and TRBJ2-3; 8 bases are shared with TRBD2. CDR1 is MNHEY, CDR2 SVGAGI, per germline. The CDR3 has 15 amino acids. The junction had 10 bases not matched to a gene; V was cut back by 5 bases and J by 6 bases. The CDR3: CASSLGGAGSDTQYF. CDR3 nucleotide sequence: TGTGCCAGCAGTCTCGGGGGGGCCGGTTCGGATACGCAGTATTTT.

V gene TRBV10-3 combines with J gene TRBJ2-1; 8 nucleotides line up with TRBD1. From germline, CDR1 is ENHRY and CDR2 SYGVKD. V was clipped by 8 bases and J by 7 bases; unmatched bases: 10. This CDR3 has 14 amino acids. The CDR3, as DNA: TGTGCCATCCGCCGGACAGGGCCTGAAAATGAGCAGTTCTTC. Translation: CAIRRTGPENEQFF.

The chain uses TRBV6-5 and TRBJ2-2; 7 bases line up with TRBD2. Germline V gene lookup returns CDR1 MNHEY and CDR2 SVGAGI. This CDR3 spans 14 amino acids. The ends lost 6 bases at V and 6 bases at J; junction bases unmatched: 7. This CDR3 reads CASRRDYSAGELFF. Written as DNA, the CDR3 is TGTGCCAGCAGGCGGGACTATTCGGCCGGGGAGCTGTTTTTT.

The J gene is TRBJ2-7, the V gene TRBV11-2; D is possibly TRBD2 (5 bases). The germline CDR1 and CDR2 sequences are SGHAT and FQNNGV. V was shortened by 4 bases and J by 2 bases, with 15 bases between the two germline ends. CDR3 length: 15 residues. The CDR3 sequence is CASSSHLVATYEQYF. The CDR3 DNA follows: TGTGCCAGCAGCTCGCACCTAGTAGCGACCTACGAGCAGTACTTC.

The chain links TRBV28 to TRBJ1-2; TRBD1 agrees at 7 bases. J was trimmed by 8 bases and V by 4 bases; bases with no gene match: 16. CDR3 size: 16 residues. CDR1 MDHEN and CDR2 SYDVKM come from the germline V gene. For the CDR3, the DNA is TGTGCCAGCAGTTCTAGCGGGGGGCAGGGGGTTTTGGGCTACACCTTC. It encodes CASSSSGGQGVLGYTF.

J is TRBJ2-3 and V is TRBV5-1, with 12 bases that match TRBD2. The CDR3 runs 16 residues. The germline V gene encodes CDR1 SGHRS and CDR2 YFSETQ. J lost 0 bases, V lost 4 bases, and 3 bases had no gene match. The CDR3 sequence is CASSQGLAGSTDTQYF. CDR3 nucleotide sequence: TGCGCCAGCAGCCAGGGACTAGCGGGCAGCACAGATACGCAGTATTTT.